One T cell receptor (beta chain) is described in this entry. TCRdb's copy holds only in-frame clones and misses some; the assay was immunoSEQ multiplex PCR. The sample carries 95,000 or so clones, 80% to 90% recorded once. CDR3 size: 14 residues. V lost 4 bases and J 4 bases, leaving 12 bases between the germline ends. Germline V CDR1 and CDR2: SGHDT, YYEEEE. Noted time point: pretreatment peripheral blood. Sampling of each patient yielded between 1 and 8 specimens, collected pretreatment and on-treatment. The sample is drawn from a study of PD-L1 blockade in urothelial cancer. The starting material was PBMCs, obtained around atezolizumab (anti-PD-L1) treatment. This clonotype was sampled from a man aged 60 to 75 with urothelial cancer. The chain couples TRBV5-6 to TRBJ2-1; D is perhaps TRBD2 (5 bases). DNA for the CDR3: TGTGCCAGCAGCGGCGGAACTAGTTACAATGAGCAGTTCTTC. This sequence encodes CASSGGTSYNEQFF.